This entry concerns a single TCR beta chain. This clonotype was counted between two and nine times. Its antigen has not been determined. No much larger clone exists at a distance of one base, and base qualities are not known. These data are taken from a study of response to subunit inactivated influenza vaccine (dated by TCRdb to the late 2010s). For context, the study as a whole: Deep quantitative profiling of the T cell receptor repertoire was used in the study to follow responses to a trivalent subunit inactivated influenza vaccine.

Clipping removes 5 bases from V and 4 bases from J, with 7 as the unmatched junction base count. The CDR3 spans 16 residues, from the cysteine through the phenylalanine. Of the read, only the CDR3 DNA is kept; its 48 bases are in frame from base 1. From a lookup of the germline V gene, CDR1 and CDR2 are MDHEN and SYDVKM. What the authors observed across the whole study: According to the authors, only a limited number of new T cells may be recruited by each seasonal influenza vaccination.

Libraries came from RT-PCR. Sequencing took place on an Illumina HiSeq 2500. The public reads were reanalyzed by TCRdb: fastp trimming at Q25, MiXCR alignment, in-frame beta chains only. Identical CDR3 proteins give one entry, which carries the most common genes and DNA. The sample yields about 610,000 distinct CDR3 sequences; 12% to 15% were counted once. Of the sample, over 8.5% is held by the ten largest clones. The V and J genes are TRBV28 and TRBJ2-1; 11 central nucleotides agree with TRBD2. This receptor was taken from a middle-aged man who received an inactivated influenza vaccine. Donor details come from another sample of the same person, matched by shared clones. The specimen was PBMCs from blood, collected 12 days after vaccination. The CDR3 amino acid sequence is: CASSVIAGGRYNEQFF. The DNA sequence follows: TGTGCCAGCAGTGTAATAGCGGGGGGGCGGTACAATGAGCAGTTCTTC.